This entry lists 13 T cell receptor beta chains sequenced from one sample in a study of blood T cells in healthy people across ages (dated by TCRdb to the mid-2010s). Library construction relied on 5' RACE. The reads were generated on an Illumina HiSeq 2500. A second PCR of roughly 6 to 12 cycles was run with a J-beta primer mix and a sample-barcoded 5' primer. TCRdb passed the public sequencing reads through fastp at Q25 and MiXCR, retaining productive beta sequences. Rows merge per CDR3 protein into single entries with the most common DNA and genes. The table for this sample lists some 760,000 distinct CDR3 sequences; 25% of them were counted only once. The biggest ten clones account for 9% to 9.5% of the sample. The sample was also linked to a second study, of T cells of mothers and their children.

Sequences were obtained from blood. Receptors originate from a boy younger than 18 in good health.

Only a few counts were recorded for this clonotype. This chain connects TRBV11-2 to TRBJ2-1, with D uncertain. The germline V gene encodes CDR1 SGHAT and CDR2 FQNNGV. The germline V and J ends were trimmed by 6 bases and 7 bases, with 4 bases remaining between them. The CDR3 extends over 10 amino acids. The CDR3 reads CASRRNEQFF. Written as DNA, the CDR3 is TGTGCCAGCAGAAGGAATGAGCAGTTCTTC.

The rearrangement links TRBV20-1 to TRBJ2-1; 9 bases align to TRBD2. The J call may be mistaken, given a closer DNA end match to TRBJ2-7. The length of the CDR3 is 15 residues. The germline V gene encodes CDR1 DFQATT and CDR2 SNEGSKA (reference sequence). For the CDR3, the DNA is TGCAGTGCTAGAGATTTAGCGGGAGTTCCCCACGAGCAGTACTTC. The encoded protein is CSARDLAGVPHEQYF.

This clonotype was seen only a few times. The rearrangement joins TRBV9 to TRBJ2-5; D tentatively fits TRBD1 or TRBD2 (5 bases each). V was trimmed by 4 bases and J by 4 bases, leaving 14 bases between them. CDR1 is SGDLS, CDR2 YYNGEE, per germline. This CDR3 region has 14 residues. The CDR3 nucleotides read TGTGCCAGCAGCCCAGGTGGGGGTTTAGAGACCCAGTACTTC. It codes for CASSPGGGLETQYF.

A note on this clonotype: Since the CDR3 does not end with the conserved phenylalanine or tryptophan, this likely comes from a read error. V usage is TRBV20-1 and J usage is TRBJ2-3; 9 bases are shared with TRBD2. CDR1 and CDR2 from the germline V gene are DFQATT and SNEGSKA (reference sequence). J was trimmed by 8 bases and V by 0 bases; bases with no gene match: 6. This CDR3 region has 14 residues. The CDR3 reads CSARDGLAGSTQYL. In DNA, the CDR3 is TGCAGTGCTAGAGATGGGCTAGCGGGATCTACGCAGTATTTA.

The chain carries TRBV6-4 and TRBJ2-6; D gene ambiguous. V lost 4 bases and J 0 bases, leaving 10 bases between the germline ends. Germline V gene lookup returns CDR1 MRHNA and CDR2 SNTAGT. The CDR3 runs to 16 residues. CDR3 region: CASSGATDSGANVLTF. The CDR3 region has the DNA TGTGCCAGCAGTGGGGCAACAGACTCTGGGGCCAACGTCCTGACTTTC.

This clonotype was counted only a few times. The genes are TRBV20-1 and TRBJ2-7; D is perhaps TRBD2 (6 bases). The V end lost 1 base, the J end lost 0 bases, and 10 bases lay between the germline ends. This CDR3 has 14 amino acids. Per germline, CDR1 DFQATT and CDR2 SNEGSKA (reference sequence). In nucleotides, the CDR3 is TGCAGTGCTAGAGGCCTGGGAGGCTCCTACGAGCAGTACTTC. Translated: CSARGLGGSYEQYF.

This clonotype was counted a single time. An end of the junction does not agree with germline; a read error may underlie this. J is TRBJ2-5 and V is TRBV18; D ambiguous. This CDR3 is 15 amino acids long. Per germline, CDR1 KGHSH and CDR2 LQKENI. CDR3 sequence reads: CASSPSRQAKETQHF. DNA for the CDR3: TGTGCCAGCTCACCTTCACGGCAGGCCAAAGAGACCCAGCACTTC.

The chain recombines TRBV28 with TRBJ2-7; D may be TRBD1 (6 bases). Germline loops: CDR1 MDHEN, CDR2 SYDVKM. This CDR3 contains 14 residues. V lost 5 bases and J 3 bases, leaving 14 bases between the germline ends. The chain's CDR3 is CASSLPGQNYEQYF. The CDR3 nucleotides read TGTGCCAGCAGTCTTCCTGGACAGAACTACGAGCAGTACTTC.

This clonotype was seen only a few times. V usage is TRBV7-9 and J usage is TRBJ2-7; D may be TRBD1 or TRBD2 (5 bases each). Between the trimmed V and J ends, which lost 7 bases and 7 bases, there was a span of 14 bases. Looked up from germline, CDR1 is SEHNR and CDR2 is FQNEAQ (reference sequence). The CDR3 loop spans 12 amino acids. The CDR3 is CASISGTREQYF. Here the CDR3 DNA reads TGTGCCAGCATCTCCGGGACGCGTGAGCAGTACTTC.

This chain joins TRBV12-3 or TRBV12-4 and TRBJ2-2; 7 bases fit TRBD1. The CDR3 runs 15 residues. V shed 4 bases, J shed 3 bases, and the junction held 5 bases outside the gene matches. The CDR3 DNA reads as TGTGCCAGCAGTTCGACAGGGTTGGACACCGGGGAGCTGTTTTTT. Translating gives CASSSTGLDTGELFF.

This clonotype was counted a few times. Compared with germline, one end of the junction differs, possibly owing to a read error. The chain carries TRBV7-7 and TRBJ2-5; tentatively, D is TRBD2 (6 bases). Per germline, CDR1 SSHAT and CDR2 FNYEAQ (reference sequence). This CDR3 region has 13 residues. The CDR3 DNA follows: TGTGCTAGCAGCCAGTGGGGAGGAGAGACCCAGTACTTC. This sequence encodes CASSQWGGETQYF.

V is TRBV9 and J is TRBJ2-1; TRBD1 matches 9 bases. This CDR3 contains 15 residues. Per germline, CDR1 SGDLS and CDR2 YYNGEE. V shed 3 bases and J 2 bases; nucleotides not matched to a gene: 3. CDR3: CASSEQGAAYNEQFF. The CDR3 coding sequence is TGTGCCAGCAGCGAACAGGGGGCAGCCTACAATGAGCAGTTCTTC.

This clonotype was observed a few times. The chain is built from TRBV7-2 and TRBJ2-7; tentative D call: TRBD1 (5 bases). V gave up 5 bases and J gave up 0 bases, with 11 bases separating them. Germline CDR1 SGHTA, CDR2 FQGNSA. CDR3 length equals 14 residues. The CDR3 sequence: CASSAWQGSYEQYF. CDR3 coding DNA: TGTGCCAGCAGCGCCTGGCAGGGCTCCTACGAGCAGTACTTC.